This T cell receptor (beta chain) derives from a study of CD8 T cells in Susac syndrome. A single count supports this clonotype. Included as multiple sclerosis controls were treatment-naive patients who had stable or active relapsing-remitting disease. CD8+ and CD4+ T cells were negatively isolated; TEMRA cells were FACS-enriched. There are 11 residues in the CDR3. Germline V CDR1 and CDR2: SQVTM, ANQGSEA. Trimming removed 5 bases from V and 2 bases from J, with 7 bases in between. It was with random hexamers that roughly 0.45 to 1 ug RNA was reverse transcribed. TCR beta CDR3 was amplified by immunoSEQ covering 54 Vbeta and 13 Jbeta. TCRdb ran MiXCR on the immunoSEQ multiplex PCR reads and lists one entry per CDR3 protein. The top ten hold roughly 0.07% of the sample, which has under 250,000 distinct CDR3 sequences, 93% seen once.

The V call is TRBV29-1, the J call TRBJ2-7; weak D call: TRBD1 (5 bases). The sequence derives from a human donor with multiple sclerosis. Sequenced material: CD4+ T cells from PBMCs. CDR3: CSVQGTYEQYF. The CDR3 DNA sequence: TGCAGCGTTCAGGGAACCTACGAGCAGTACTTC.